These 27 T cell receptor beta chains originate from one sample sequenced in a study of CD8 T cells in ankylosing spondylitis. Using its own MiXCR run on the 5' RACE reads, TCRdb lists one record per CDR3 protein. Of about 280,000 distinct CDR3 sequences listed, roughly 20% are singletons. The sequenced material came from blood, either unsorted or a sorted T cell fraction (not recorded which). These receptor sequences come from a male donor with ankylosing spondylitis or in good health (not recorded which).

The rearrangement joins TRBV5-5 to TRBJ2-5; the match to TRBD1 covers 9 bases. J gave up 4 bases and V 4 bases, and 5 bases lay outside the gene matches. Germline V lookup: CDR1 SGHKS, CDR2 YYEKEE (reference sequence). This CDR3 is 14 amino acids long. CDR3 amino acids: CASSTGDRAETQYF. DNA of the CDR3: TGTGCCAGCAGCACTGGGGACAGGGCAGAGACCCAGTACTTC.

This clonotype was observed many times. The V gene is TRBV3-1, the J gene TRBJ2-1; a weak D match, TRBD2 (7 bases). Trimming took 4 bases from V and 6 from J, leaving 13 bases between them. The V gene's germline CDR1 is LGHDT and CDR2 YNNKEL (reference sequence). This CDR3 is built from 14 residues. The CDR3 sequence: CASSPRGGSNEQFF. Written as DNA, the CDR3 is TGTGCCAGCAGCCCAAGGGGGGGTAGCAATGAGCAGTTCTTC.

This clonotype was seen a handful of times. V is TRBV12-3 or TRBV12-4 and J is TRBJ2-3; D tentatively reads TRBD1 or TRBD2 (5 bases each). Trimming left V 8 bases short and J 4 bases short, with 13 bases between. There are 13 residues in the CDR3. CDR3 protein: CASLIEGSDTQYF. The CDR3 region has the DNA TGTGCCAGCCTTATTGAGGGGTCAGATACGCAGTATTTT.

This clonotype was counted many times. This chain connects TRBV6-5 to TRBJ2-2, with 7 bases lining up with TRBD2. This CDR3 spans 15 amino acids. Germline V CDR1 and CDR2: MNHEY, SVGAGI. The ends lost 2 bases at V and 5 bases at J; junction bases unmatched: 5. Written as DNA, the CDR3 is TGTGCCAGCAGTTACGGGGGGGGGTCGACCGGGGAGCTGTTTTTT. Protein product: CASSYGGGSTGELFF.

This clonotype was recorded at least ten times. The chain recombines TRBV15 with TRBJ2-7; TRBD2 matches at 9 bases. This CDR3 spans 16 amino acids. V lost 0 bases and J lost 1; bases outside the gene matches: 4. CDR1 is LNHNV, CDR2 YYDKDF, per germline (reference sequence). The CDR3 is CATSRDRLAGSYEQYV. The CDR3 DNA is TGTGCCACCAGCAGAGATCGTCTAGCGGGGTCCTACGAGCAGTACGTC.

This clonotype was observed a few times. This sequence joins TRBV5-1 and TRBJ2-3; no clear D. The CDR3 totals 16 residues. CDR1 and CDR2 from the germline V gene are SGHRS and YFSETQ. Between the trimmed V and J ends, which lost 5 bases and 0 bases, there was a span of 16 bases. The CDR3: CASRVYTNPSTDTQYF. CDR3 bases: TGCGCCAGCAGGGTTTATACAAACCCCAGCACAGATACGCAGTATTTT. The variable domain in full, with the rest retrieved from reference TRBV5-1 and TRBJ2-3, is KAGVTQTPRYLIKTRGQQVTLSCSPISGHRSVSWYQQTPGQGLQFLFEYFSETQRNKGNFPGRFSGRQFSNSRSEMNVSTLELGDSALYLCASRVYTNPSTDTQYFGPGTRLTVL.

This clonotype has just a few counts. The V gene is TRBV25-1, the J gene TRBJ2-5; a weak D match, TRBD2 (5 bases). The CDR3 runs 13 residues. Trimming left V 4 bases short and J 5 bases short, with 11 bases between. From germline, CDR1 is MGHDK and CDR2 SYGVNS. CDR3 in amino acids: CASSAHTGETQYF. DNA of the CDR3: TGTGCCAGCAGTGCCCATACGGGGGAGACCCAGTACTTC.

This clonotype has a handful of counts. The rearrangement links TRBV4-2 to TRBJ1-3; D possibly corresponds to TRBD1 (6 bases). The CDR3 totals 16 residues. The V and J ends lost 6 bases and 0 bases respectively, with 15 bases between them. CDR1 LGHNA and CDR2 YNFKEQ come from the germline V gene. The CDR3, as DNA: TGTGCCAGCAGTATTGAGGGGACACTCTCTGGAAACACCATATATTTT. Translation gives CASSIEGTLSGNTIYF.

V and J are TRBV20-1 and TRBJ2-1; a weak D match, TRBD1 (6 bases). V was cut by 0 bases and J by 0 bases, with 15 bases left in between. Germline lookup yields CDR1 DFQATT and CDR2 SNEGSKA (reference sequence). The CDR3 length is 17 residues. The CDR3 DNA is TGCAGTGCTAGAGATCAAGTAGACAGGCTCTCCTACAATGAGCAGTTCTTC. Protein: CSARDQVDRLSYNEQFF.

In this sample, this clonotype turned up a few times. Here the CDR3 DNA reads TGTGCCACCAGAACTCTAGCGGGAGGGCCGGACGAGCAGTACGTC. Translation: CATRTLAGGPDEQYV. The chain employs TRBV24-1 and TRBJ2-7, with TRBD2 identical over 12 bases. The CDR3 is 15 residues long. The germline V gene has CDR1 KGHDR and CDR2 SFDVKD. V lost 7 bases and J lost 5; bases outside the gene matches: 8.

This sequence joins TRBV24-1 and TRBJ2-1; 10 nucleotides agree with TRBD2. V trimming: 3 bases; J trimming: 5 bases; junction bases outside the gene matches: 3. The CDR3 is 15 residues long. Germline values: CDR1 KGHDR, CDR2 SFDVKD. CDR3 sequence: CATSDKLAGHNEQFF. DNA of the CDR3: TGTGCCACCAGTGATAAACTAGCGGGGCACAATGAGCAGTTCTTC.

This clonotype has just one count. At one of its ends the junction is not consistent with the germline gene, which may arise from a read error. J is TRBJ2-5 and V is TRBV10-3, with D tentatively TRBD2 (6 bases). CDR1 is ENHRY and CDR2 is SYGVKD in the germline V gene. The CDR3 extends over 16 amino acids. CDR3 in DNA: TGTGTCATCAGTGAGTCGACCTTGACTAGTCGGGAGACCCAGTACTTC. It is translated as CVISESTLTSRETQYF.

The CDR3 bases are TGTGCCAGCAGCTTGACTAGCGGGGGGCACAATGAGCAGTTCTTC. Its translation: CASSLTSGGHNEQFF. V usage is TRBV7-2 and J usage is TRBJ2-1; TRBD2 matches 13 bases. Trimming took 3 bases from V and 5 from J; bases not matched to a gene: 1. Germline loops: CDR1 SGHTA, CDR2 FQGNSA. This CDR3 spans 15 amino acids.

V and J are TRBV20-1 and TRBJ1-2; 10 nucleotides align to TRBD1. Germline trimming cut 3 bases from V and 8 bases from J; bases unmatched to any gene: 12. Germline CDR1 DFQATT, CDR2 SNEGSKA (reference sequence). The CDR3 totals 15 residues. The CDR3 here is CSASQARDRGKGYTF. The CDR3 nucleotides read TGCAGTGCTAGCCAGGCTCGGGACAGGGGAAAAGGCTACACCTTC.

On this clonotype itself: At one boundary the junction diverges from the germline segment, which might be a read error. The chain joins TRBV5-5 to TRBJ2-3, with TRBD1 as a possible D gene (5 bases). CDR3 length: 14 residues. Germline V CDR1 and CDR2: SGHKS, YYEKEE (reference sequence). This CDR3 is CASSLPSTGDPQYF. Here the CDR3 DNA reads TGTGCCAGCAGCTTGCCCAGCACAGGAGATCCGCAGTATTTT.

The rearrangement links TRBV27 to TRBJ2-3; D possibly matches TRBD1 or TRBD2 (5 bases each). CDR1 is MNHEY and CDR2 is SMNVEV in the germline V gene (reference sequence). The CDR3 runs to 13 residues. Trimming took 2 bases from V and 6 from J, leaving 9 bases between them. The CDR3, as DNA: TGTGCCAGCAGTTTAAAGAGGGGTGATACGCAGTATTTT. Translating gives CASSLKRGDTQYF.

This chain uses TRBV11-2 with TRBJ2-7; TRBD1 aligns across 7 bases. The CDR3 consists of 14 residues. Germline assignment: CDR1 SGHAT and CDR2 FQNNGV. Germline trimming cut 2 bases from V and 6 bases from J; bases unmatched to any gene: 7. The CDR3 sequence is CASSLQRQGTEQYV. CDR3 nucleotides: TGTGCCAGCAGCTTACAAAGACAGGGTACCGAGCAGTACGTC.

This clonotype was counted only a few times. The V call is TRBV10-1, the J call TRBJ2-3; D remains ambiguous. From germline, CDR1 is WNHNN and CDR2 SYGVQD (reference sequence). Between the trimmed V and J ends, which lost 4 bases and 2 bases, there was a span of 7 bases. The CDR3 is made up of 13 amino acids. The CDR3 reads CASSAGFTDTQYF. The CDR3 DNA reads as TGCGCCAGCAGTGCAGGCTTCACAGATACGCAGTATTTT.

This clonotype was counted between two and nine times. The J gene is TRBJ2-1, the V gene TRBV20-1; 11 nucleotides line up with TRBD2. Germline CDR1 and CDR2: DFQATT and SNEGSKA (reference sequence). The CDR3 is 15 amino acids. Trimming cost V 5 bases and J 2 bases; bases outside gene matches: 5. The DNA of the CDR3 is TGCAGTGCTGGAAGACTAGCGGGGACCTACAATGAGCAGTTCTTC. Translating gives CSAGRLAGTYNEQFF.

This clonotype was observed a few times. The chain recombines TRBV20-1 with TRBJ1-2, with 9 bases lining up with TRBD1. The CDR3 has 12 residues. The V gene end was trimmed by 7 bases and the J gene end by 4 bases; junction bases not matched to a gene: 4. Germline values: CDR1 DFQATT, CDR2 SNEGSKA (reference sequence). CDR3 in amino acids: CSVGTGRYGYTF. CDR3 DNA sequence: TGCAGTGTTGGGACAGGGCGCTATGGCTACACCTTC.

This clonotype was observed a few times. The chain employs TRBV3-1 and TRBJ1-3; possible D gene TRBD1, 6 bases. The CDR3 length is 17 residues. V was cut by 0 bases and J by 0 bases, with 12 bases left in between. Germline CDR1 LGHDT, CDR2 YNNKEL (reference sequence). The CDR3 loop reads CASSQDGGRFSGNTIYF. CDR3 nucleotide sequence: TGTGCCAGCAGCCAAGACGGGGGGCGCTTCTCTGGAAACACCATATATTTT. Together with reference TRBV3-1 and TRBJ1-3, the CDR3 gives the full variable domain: DTAVSQTPKYLVTQMGNDKSIKCEQNLGHDTMYWYKQDSKKFLKIMFSYNNKELIINETVPNRFSPKSPDKAHLNLHINSLELGDSAVYFCASSQDGGRFSGNTIYFGEGSWLTVV.

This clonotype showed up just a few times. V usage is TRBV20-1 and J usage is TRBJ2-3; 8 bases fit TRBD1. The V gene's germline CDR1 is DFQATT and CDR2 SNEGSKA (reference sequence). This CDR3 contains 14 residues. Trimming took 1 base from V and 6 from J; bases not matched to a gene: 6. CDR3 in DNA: TGCAGTGCTAGAGGCAGGGGGCTGGCGGATACGCAGTATTTT. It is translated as CSARGRGLADTQYF.

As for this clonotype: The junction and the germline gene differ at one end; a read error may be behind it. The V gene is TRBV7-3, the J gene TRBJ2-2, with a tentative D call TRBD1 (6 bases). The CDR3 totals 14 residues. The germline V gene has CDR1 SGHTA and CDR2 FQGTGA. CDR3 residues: CVSSLGDTTRELFF. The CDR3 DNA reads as TGTGTCAGCAGCTTAGGGGACACGACCCGGGAGCTGTTTTTT.

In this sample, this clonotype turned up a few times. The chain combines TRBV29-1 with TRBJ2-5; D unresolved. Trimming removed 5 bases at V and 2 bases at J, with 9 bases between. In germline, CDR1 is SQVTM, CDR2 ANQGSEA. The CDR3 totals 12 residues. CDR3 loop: CSVMTNQETQYF. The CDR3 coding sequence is TGCAGCGTTATGACAAATCAAGAGACCCAGTACTTC.

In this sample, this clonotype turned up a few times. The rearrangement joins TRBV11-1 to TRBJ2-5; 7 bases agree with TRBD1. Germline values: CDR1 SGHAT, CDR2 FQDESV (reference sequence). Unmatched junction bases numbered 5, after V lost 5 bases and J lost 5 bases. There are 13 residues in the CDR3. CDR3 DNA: TGTGCCAGCAGCCCCGGACAGGCTGAGACCCAGTACTTC. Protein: CASSPGQAETQYF.

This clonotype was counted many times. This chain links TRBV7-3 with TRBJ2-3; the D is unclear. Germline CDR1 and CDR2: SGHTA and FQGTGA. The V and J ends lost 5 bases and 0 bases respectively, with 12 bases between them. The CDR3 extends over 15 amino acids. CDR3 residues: CASSPPGPSTDTQYF. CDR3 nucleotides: TGTGCCAGCAGCCCCCCTGGCCCTAGCACAGATACGCAGTATTTT.

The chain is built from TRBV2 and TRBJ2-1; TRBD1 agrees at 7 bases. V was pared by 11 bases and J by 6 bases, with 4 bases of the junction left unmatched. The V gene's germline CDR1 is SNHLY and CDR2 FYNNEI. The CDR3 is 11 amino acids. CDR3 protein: CAGRQGNEQFF. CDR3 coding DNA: TGTGCCGGGCGACAGGGCAATGAGCAGTTCTTC.